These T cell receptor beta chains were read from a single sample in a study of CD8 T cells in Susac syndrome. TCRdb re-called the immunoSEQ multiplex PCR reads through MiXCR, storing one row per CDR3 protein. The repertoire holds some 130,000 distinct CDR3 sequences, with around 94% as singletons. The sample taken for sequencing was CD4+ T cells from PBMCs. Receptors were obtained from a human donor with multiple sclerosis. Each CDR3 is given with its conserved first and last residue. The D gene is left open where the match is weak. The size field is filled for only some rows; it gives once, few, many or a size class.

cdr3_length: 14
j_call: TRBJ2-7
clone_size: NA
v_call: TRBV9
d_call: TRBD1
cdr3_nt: TGTGCCAGCAGCGTAGCGACAGGGGGCTACGAGCAGTACTTC
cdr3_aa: CASSVATGGYEQYF

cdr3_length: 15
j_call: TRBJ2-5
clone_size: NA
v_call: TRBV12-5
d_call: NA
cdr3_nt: TGTGCTAGTGGTTTGAACGACCTGGCTCAAGAGACCCAGTACTTC
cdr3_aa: CASGLNDLAQETQYF

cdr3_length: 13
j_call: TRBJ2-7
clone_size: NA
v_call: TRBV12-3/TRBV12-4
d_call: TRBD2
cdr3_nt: TGTGCCACCCGAGGACTAGTTGGCTACGAGCAGTACTTC
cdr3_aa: CATRGLVGYEQYF

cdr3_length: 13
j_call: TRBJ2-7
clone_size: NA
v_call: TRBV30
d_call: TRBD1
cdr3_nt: TGTGCCCGCAACTCCGACAGGGCGGCCGAGCAGTACTTC
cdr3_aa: CARNSDRAAEQYF

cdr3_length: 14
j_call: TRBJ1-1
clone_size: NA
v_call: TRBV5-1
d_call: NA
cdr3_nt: TGCGCCAGCAGCTTTGAGGGATTTAATGCTGAAGCTTTCTTT
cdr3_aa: CASSFEGFNAEAFF

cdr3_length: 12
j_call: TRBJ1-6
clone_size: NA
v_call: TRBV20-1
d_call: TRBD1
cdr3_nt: TGCAGTGCCCGGGACAGGGGGTTCCCCCTCCACTTT
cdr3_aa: CSARDRGFPLHF

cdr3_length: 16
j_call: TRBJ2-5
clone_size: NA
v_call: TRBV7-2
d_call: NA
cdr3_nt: TGTGCCAGCAGCTTTGGGGAGACAGTTTTACAAGAGACCCAGTACTTC
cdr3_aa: CASSFGETVLQETQYF

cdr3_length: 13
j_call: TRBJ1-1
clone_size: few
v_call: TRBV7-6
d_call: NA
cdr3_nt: TGTGCCAGCAGCTTAGCCGCGAACACTGAAGCTTTCTTT
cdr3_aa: CASSLAANTEAFF

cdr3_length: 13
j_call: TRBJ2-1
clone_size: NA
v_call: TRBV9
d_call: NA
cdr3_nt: TGTGCCAGCAGCGTAGCTGCCCCCAATGAGCAGTTCTTC
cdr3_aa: CASSVAAPNEQFF

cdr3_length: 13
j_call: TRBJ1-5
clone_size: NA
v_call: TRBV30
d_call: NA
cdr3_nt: TGTGCCTGGAGTGGGGGATTTAACCAGCCCCAGCATTTT
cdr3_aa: CAWSGGFNQPQHF

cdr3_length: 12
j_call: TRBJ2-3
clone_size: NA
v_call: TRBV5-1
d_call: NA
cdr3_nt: TGCGCCAGCAGCAAAGACTCAGATACGCAGTATTTT
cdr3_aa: CASSKDSDTQYF

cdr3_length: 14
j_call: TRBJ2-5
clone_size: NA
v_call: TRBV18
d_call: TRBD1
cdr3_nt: TGTGCCAGCTCACCGGGACAGGGGGTAGAGACCCAGTACTTC
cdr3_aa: CASSPGQGVETQYF

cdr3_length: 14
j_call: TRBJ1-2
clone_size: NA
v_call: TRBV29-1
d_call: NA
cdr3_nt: TGCAGCGTTGATGGGAGCATCTCAGGGCGCGGCTACACCTTC
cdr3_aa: CSVDGSISGRGYTF

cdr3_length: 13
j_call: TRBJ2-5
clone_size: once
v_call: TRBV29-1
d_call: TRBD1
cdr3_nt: TGCAGCGCCCCCAGGGAACAGGGGGAGACCCAGTACTTC
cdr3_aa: CSAPREQGETQYF

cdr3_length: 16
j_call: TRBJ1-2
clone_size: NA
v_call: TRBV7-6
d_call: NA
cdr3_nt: TGTGCCAGCAGCTTAGAAGCTGTTTCAGGGAACTATGGCTACACCTTC
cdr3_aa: CASSLEAVSGNYGYTF

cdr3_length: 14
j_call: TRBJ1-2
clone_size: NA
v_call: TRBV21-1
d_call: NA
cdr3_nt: TGTGCCAGCAACCTGACGGAAACTAACTATGGCTACACCTTC
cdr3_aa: CASNLTETNYGYTF

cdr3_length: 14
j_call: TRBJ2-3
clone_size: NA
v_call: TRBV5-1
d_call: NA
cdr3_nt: TGCGCCAGCAGCTGGGGATTAATCACAGATACGCAGTATTTT
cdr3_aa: CASSWGLITDTQYF

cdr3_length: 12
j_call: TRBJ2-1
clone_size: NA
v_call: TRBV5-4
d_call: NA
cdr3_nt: TGTGCCAGCAGCTTGAGTCACAATGAGCAGTTCTTC
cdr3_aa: CASSLSHNEQFF

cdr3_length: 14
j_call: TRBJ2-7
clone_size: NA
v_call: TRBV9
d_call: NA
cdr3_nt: TGTGCCAGCAGCGTAGGTACTCAGGGTGGCGAGCAGTACTTC
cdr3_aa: CASSVGTQGGEQYF

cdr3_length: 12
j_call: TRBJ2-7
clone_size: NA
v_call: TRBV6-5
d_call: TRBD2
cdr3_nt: TGTGCCAGCACCGACGGGGGGTACGAGCAGTACTTC
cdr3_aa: CASTDGGYEQYF

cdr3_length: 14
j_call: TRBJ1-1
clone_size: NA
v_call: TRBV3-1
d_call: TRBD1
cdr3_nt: TGTGCCAGCAGCCAAAAACAGGGGACCACTGAAGCTTTCTTT
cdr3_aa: CASSQKQGTTEAFF

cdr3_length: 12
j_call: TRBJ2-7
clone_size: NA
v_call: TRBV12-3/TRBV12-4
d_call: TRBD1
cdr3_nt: TGTGCCAGCAGTTTGACAGGGGGCGAGCAGTACTTC
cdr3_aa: CASSLTGGEQYF

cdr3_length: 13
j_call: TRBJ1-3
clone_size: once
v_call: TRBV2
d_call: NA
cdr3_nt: TGTGCCAGAGCAGCGGAGGGACGTGACACCATATATTTT
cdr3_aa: CARAAEGRDTIYF

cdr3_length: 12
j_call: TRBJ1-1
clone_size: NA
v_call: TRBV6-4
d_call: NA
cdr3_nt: TGTGCCAGCCATGGACAGAACTCTGAAGCTTTCTTT
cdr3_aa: CASHGQNSEAFF

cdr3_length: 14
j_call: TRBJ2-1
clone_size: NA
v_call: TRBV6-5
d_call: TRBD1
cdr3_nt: TGTGCCAGCGGACGGGGGACAGGGGGCTTTGAGCAGTTCTTC
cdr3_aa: CASGRGTGGFEQFF

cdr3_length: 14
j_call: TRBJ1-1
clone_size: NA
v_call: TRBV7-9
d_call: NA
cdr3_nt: TGTGCCAGCAGCTTAAGGGACGGAGGGACTGAAGCTTTCTTT
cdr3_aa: CASSLRDGGTEAFF

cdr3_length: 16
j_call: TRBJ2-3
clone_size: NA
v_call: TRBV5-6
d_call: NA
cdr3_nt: TGTGCCAGCAGCTTGTTGGCCGTTTCGACCACAGATACGCAGTATTTT
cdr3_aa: CASSLLAVSTTDTQYF